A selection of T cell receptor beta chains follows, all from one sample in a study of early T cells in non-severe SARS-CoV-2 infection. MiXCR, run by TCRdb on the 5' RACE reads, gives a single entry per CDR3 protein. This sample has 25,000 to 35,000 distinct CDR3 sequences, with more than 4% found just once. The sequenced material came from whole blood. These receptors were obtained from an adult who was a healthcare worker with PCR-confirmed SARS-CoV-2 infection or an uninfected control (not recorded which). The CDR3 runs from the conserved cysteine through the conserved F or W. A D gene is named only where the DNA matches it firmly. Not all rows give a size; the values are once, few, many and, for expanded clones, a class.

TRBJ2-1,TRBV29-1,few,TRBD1,TGCAGCGCCATGACAGGGAACAATGAGCAGTTCTTC,CSAMTGNNEQFF
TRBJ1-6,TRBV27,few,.,TGTGCCAGCAGTTTAAGGAATTCACCCCTCCACTTT,CASSLRNSPLHF
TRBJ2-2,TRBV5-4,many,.,TGTGCCAGCAGCTCCAGCGGGAACACCGGGGAGCTGTTTTTT,CASSSSGNTGELFF
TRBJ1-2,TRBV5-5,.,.,TGTGCCAGCAGCTTGGGAATTCTCCCAACTAACTATGGCTACACCTTC,CASSLGILPTNYGYTF
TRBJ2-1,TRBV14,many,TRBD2,TGTGCCAGCAGCGTAGCGGGAGAGAATGAGCAGTTCTTC,CASSVAGENEQFF
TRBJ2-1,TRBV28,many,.,TGTGCCAGCAGTTTGACTACCAACTACAATGAGCAGTTCTTC,CASSLTTNYNEQFF
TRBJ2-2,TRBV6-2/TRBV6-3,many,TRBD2,TGTGCCAGCAGTTATTGGAGCGGGGGGAACACCGGGGAGCTGTTTTTT,CASSYWSGGNTGELFF
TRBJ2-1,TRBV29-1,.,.,TGCAGCCAAACCACAGGCAGCAATGAGCAGTTCTTC,CSQTTGSNEQFF
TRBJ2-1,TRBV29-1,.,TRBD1,TGCAGCGTCGCGGACAGGGGAGACCATGAGCAGTTCTTC,CSVADRGDHEQFF
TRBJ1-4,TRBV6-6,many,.,TGTGCCAGCAGTTACGACGAATCTAATGAAAAACTGTTTTTT,CASSYDESNEKLFF
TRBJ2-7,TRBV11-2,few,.,TGTGCCAGCAGCCCGATAGGGACCTACGAGCAGTACTTC,CASSPIGTYEQYF
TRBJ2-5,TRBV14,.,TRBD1,TGTGCCAGCAGCCAATTCCCCGGACAGGGAGGAGAGACCCAGTACTTC,CASSQFPGQGGETQYF
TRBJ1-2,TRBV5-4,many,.,TGTGCCAGCAGCTTGGCCATCCCTTTGGACTTTGGCTACACCTTC,CASSLAIPLDFGYTF
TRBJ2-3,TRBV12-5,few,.,TGTGCTAGTGCACCCCTTCGACAGGCAGATACGCAGTATTTT,CASAPLRQADTQYF
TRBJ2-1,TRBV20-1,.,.,TGCACCCCTGTGTCGGATTCCTACAATGAGCAGTTCTTC,CTPVSDSYNEQFF
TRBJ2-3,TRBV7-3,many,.,TGTGCCAGCGGAAACTTCACAGATACGCAGTATTTT,CASGNFTDTQYF
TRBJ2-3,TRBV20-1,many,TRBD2,TGCAGTGCTAGAGTAGCGGGAGATACGCAGTATTTT,CSARVAGDTQYF